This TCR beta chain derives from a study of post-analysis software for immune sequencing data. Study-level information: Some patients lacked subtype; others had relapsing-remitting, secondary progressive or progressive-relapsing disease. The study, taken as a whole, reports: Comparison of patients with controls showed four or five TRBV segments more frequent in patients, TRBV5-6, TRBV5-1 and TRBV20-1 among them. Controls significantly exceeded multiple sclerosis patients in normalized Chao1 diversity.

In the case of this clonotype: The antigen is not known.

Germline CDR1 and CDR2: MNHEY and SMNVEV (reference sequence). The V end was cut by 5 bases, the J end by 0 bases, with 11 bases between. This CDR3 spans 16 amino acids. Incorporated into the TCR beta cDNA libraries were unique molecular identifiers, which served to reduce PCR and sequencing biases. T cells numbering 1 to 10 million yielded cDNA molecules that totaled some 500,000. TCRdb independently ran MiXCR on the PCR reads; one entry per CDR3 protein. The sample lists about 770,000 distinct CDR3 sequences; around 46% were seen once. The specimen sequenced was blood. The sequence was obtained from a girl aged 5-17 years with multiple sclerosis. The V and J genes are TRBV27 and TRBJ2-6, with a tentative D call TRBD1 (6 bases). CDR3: CASSLGHYSGANVLTF. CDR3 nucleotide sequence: TGTGCCAGCAGTCTGGGACACTACTCTGGGGCCAACGTCCTGACTTTC.